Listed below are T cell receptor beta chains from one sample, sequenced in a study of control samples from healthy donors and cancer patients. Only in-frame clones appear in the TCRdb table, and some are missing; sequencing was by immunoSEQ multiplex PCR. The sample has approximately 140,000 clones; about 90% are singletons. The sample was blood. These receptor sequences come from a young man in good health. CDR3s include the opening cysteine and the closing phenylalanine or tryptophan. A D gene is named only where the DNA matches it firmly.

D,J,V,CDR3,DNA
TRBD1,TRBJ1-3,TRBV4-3,CASSQGTGGSGNTIYF,TGCGCCAGCAGCCAAGGGACAGGCGGCTCTGGAAACACCATATATTTT
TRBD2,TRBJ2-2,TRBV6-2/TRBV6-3,CASSYPGGGTGELFF,TGTGCCAGCAGTTACCCGGGGGGAGGCACCGGGGAGCTGTTTTTT
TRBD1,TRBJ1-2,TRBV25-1,CASSVTGGKRGYTF,TGTGCCAGCAGTGTGACAGGGGGCAAGAGGGGCTACACCTTC
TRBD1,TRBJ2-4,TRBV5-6,CASSYLSQGLGAKNIQYF,TGTGCCAGCAGCTACCTATCACAGGGGTTGGGAGCCAAAAACATTCAGTACTTC
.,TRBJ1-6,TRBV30,CAWSAQGEGYSPLHF,TGTGCCTGGAGTGCACAGGGTGAGGGGTATTCACCCCTCCACTTT
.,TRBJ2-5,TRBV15,CATSRDVRETQYF,TGTGCCACCAGCAGAGATGTTAGGGAGACCCAGTACTTC
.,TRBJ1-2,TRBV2,CASNPGTAFYGYTF,TGTGCCAGCAACCCCGGGACCGCCTTCTATGGCTACACCTTC
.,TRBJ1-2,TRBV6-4,CASELYGNHYGYTF,TGTGCCAGCGAGCTCTATGGGAACCACTATGGCTACACCTTC
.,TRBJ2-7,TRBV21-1,CASSKRGTAKYEQYF,TGTGCCAGCAGCAAACGGGGGACGGCTAAGTACGAGCAGTACTTC
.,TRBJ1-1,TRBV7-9,CASTGPKPSNTEAFF,TGTGCCAGTACCGGACCTAAACCTTCGAACACTGAAGCTTTCTTT
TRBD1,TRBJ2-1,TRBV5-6,CASSSGRAYRGLSYNEQFF,TGTGCCAGCAGCTCAGGAAGAGCCTACAGGGGGCTCTCCTACAATGAGCAGTTCTTC
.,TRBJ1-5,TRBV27,CASSLSGQFNQPQHF,TGTGCCAGCAGTTTATCCGGACAGTTCAATCAGCCCCAGCATTTT
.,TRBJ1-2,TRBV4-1,CASSQEGFYGYTF,TGCGCCAGCAGCCAAGAAGGGTTCTACGGCTACACCTTC
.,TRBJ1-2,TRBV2,CASTPRSEYGYTF,TGTGCCAGCACCCCCCGGAGCGAATATGGCTACACCTTC
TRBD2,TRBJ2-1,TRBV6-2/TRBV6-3,CASSPLKRGALYNEQFF,TGTGCCAGCAGCCCCCTGAAGCGGGGGGCCCTGTACAATGAGCAGTTCTTC
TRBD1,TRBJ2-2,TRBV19,CASTDRDRPGELFF,TGTGCCAGTACGGACAGGGATCGTCCCGGGGAGCTGTTTTTT
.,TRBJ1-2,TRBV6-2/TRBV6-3,CASSYSGRMNYGYTF,TGTGCCAGCAGTTACTCAGGGAGGATGAACTATGGCTACACCTTC